This TCR beta chain was captured by sequencing in a study of blood T cell repertoires in COVID-19. Turning to the study itself: COVID-19 samples collected from the United States, Italy and Spain covered acute and convalescent phases. Sources were T cells, B-cell-depleted T cells, or PBMCs; the material itself was cDNA or gDNA.

In germline, CDR1 is KGHDR, CDR2 SFDVKD. The CDR3 loop spans 13 amino acids. Trimming took off 1 base at V and 5 bases at J, with 7 bases between the two ends. In the original analysis: Estimates of nucleated cell counts were drawn from the amplification of reference gene primers. Produced via immunoSEQ multiplex PCR; TCRdb's table is partial and in-frame only. V and J calls and clone size are those listed in that table; D and trimming were worked out from the DNA. Of 130,000 to 150,000 clones listed, around four fifths are singletons. The TCR was taken from a woman between 35 and 50 years old with active or convalescent COVID-19. Material: peripheral blood. The V and J genes are TRBV24-1 and TRBJ1-1; maybe TRBD1 (5 bases). CDR3 region: CATSDFPGTEAFF. CDR3 bases: TGTGCCACCAGTGATTTCCCAGGGACTGAAGCTTTCTTT.